The 27 T cell receptor beta chains below come from one sample, sequenced in a study of cytomegalovirus exposure and HLA in healthy donors. The PCR had 60 Vbeta and 13 Jbeta primers. Sequenced by immunoSEQ multiplex PCR; TCRdb stores in-frame clones only, minus some. The sample lists 120,000 or so clones; roughly 86% were seen once. Material: PBMCs. These receptors came from a young man in good health and CMV-seronegative.

The V gene is TRBV9, the J gene TRBJ2-3; the match to TRBD1 covers 9 bases. CDR3 size: 17 residues. CDR1 is SGDLS, CDR2 YYNGEE, per germline. V lost 2 bases and J lost 3; bases outside the gene matches: 10. CDR3 nucleotide sequence: TGTGCCAGCAGCGTCGGGACAGGGCTCAGTCAGACAGATACGCAGTATTTT. It specifies CASSVGTGLSQTDTQYF. The full variable domain, its missing parts supplied by reference TRBV9 and TRBJ2-3, is DSGVTQTPKHLITATGQRVTLRCSPRSGDLSVYWYQQSLDQGLQFLIQYYNGEERAKGNILERFSAQQFPDLHSELNLSSLELGDSALYFCASSVGTGLSQTDTQYFGPGTRLTVL.

The V and J genes are TRBV4-2 and TRBJ2-7; 7 bases are a match to TRBD1. CDR1 and CDR2 from the germline V gene are LGHNA and YNFKEQ. The CDR3 has 14 residues. The trim removed 0 bases at V and 4 bases at J, leaving 3 bases unmatched. The CDR3 loop is CASSQDPGGYEQYF. The DNA for the CDR3 is TGTGCCAGCAGCCAAGATCCAGGGGGATACGAGCAGTACTTC.

The genes are TRBV2 and TRBJ1-2, with 8 positions matching TRBD1. Per the germline V gene, CDR1 is SNHLY and CDR2 is FYNNEI. The CDR3 contains 17 residues. With 0 bases clipped from V and 10 bases from J, the junction kept 16 bases outside the gene matches. CDR3 bases: TGTGCCAGCAGTGAAGCGCTTGACCGGACAGGGCGCTTCTACTACACCTTC. It encodes CASSEALDRTGRFYYTF. The full variable domain, with the rest looked up from reference TRBV2 and TRBJ1-2, is EPEVTQTPSHQVTQMGQEVILRCVPISNHLYFYWYRQILGQKVEFLVSFYNNEISEKSEIFDDQFSVERPDGSNFTLKIRSTKLEDSAMYFCASSEALDRTGRFYYTFGSGTRLTVV.

The gene calls are TRBV11-2 and TRBJ2-1, with a tentative D call TRBD1 (6 bases). V was shortened by 1 base and J by 12 bases, with 16 bases between the two germline ends. The CDR3 covers 14 residues. Per germline, CDR1 SGHAT and CDR2 FQNNGV. CDR3 amino acids: CASSLGPGESAQFF. DNA for the CDR3: TGTGCCAGCAGCTTAGGCCCAGGGGAGAGCGCGCAGTTCTTC.

The V gene is TRBV19, the J gene TRBJ1-2, with no clear D. Germline CDR1 reads LNHDA; CDR2 reads SQIVND (reference sequence). Trimming took 3 bases from V and 2 from J, leaving 13 bases between them. The CDR3 is made up of 15 amino acids. This CDR3 reads CASSIGGLPNYGYTF. The CDR3, as DNA: TGTGCCAGTAGTATCGGCGGTCTGCCAAACTATGGCTACACCTTC.

V and J are TRBV27 and TRBJ2-2, with 10 bases identical to TRBD1. This CDR3 contains 15 residues. The J segment lost 7 bases and the V segment lost 0 bases, leaving 2 bases of the junction unmatched. CDR1 is MNHEY, CDR2 SMNVEV, per germline (reference sequence). This CDR3 is CASSLSGQGHGELFF. The CDR3 DNA follows: TGTGCCAGCAGTTTATCGGGACAGGGGCACGGGGAGCTGTTTTTT.

The chain has TRBV5-4 and TRBJ1-2, with 7 bases aligning to TRBD1. V dropped 3 bases and J dropped 4; count of bases not matched to a gene: 9. The length of the CDR3 is 15 residues. CDR1 is SGHNT and CDR2 is YYREEE in the germline V gene (reference sequence). The CDR3 loop reads CASSYRTGLTYGYTF. The CDR3 DNA is TGTGCCAGCAGCTACCGGACAGGCCTGACCTATGGCTACACCTTC.

The chain joins TRBV5-1 to TRBJ2-3, with D uncertain. Germline assignment: CDR1 SGHRS and CDR2 YFSETQ. The CDR3 runs to 13 residues. With 2 bases removed from V and 3 bases from J, the gap between germline ends came to 7 bases. The CDR3 reads CASSLVRTDTQYF. The CDR3, as DNA: TGCGCCAGCAGCTTAGTTAGAACAGATACGCAGTATTTT. The entire variable domain, with the rest obtained from reference TRBV5-1 and TRBJ2-3, is as follows: KAGVTQTPRYLIKTRGQQVTLSCSPISGHRSVSWYQQTPGQGLQFLFEYFSETQRNKGNFPGRFSGRQFSNSRSEMNVSTLELGDSALYLCASSLVRTDTQYFGPGTRLTVL.

The chain is built from TRBV4-1 and TRBJ2-1; D may be TRBD2 (6 bases). The V end was cut by 4 bases, the J end by 8 bases, with 18 bases between. There are 15 residues in the CDR3. Germline lookup yields CDR1 MGHRA and CDR2 YSYEKL. CDR3 protein: CASSPPGVSSYEQFF. DNA of the CDR3: TGCGCCAGCAGCCCTCCGGGGGTCTCTTCCTATGAGCAGTTCTTC.

This chain uses TRBV7-3 with TRBJ2-3; 7 bases are a match to TRBD1. The CDR3 contains 13 residues. Trimming took 5 bases from V and 5 from J; bases not matched to a gene: 4. Germline CDR1 reads SGHTA; CDR2 reads FQGTGA. CDR3 nucleotide sequence: TGTGCCAGCAGCAAACAGGGGAGAGATACGCAGTATTTT. It yields the protein CASSKQGRDTQYF.

The chain is built from TRBV5-8 and TRBJ2-7, with D uncertain. The CDR3 covers 11 residues. CDR1 SGHTS and CDR2 YDEGEE come from the germline V gene. The V and J ends lost 2 bases and 4 bases respectively, with 4 bases between them. Here the CDR3 reads CASSFRYEQYF. CDR3 nucleotide sequence: TGTGCCAGCAGCTTCCGTTACGAGCAGTACTTC.

The chain employs TRBV13 and TRBJ2-7; 9 bases map to TRBD2. V dropped 5 bases and J dropped 1; count of bases not matched to a gene: 6. Germline loops: CDR1 PRHDT, CDR2 FYEKMQ (reference sequence). This CDR3 comprises 15 residues. In DNA form, the CDR3 reads TGTGCCAGCAGCCCCTCGCGGGGGGGATCCTACGAGCAGTACTTC. Protein: CASSPSRGGSYEQYF.

This chain links TRBV7-2 with TRBJ1-1; weak D call: TRBD1 (6 bases). The CDR3 runs to 16 residues. V was pared by 5 bases and J by 0 bases, with 16 bases between. Germline CDR1 reads SGHTA; CDR2 reads FQGNSA. CDR3 coding DNA: TGTGCCAGCAGCCAACGGGGGGGCCTTCTGAACACTGAAGCTTTCTTT. Translating gives CASSQRGGLLNTEAFF.

This chain uses TRBV4-2 with TRBJ2-1; 14 nucleotides align to TRBD2. CDR1 and CDR2 (germline): LGHNA, YNFKEQ. Unmatched junction bases numbered 12, after V lost 6 bases and J lost 8 bases. The CDR3 consists of 17 residues. Here the CDR3 reads CASSHGWGLAGDDEQFF. In nucleotides, the CDR3 is TGTGCCAGCAGTCATGGTTGGGGACTAGCGGGGGACGATGAGCAGTTCTTC.

The chain carries TRBV4-1 and TRBJ2-2, with D possibly matching TRBD2 (7 bases). V lost 0 bases and J lost 7, with 9 bases in between. The CDR3 has 14 amino acids. Germline V gene sequence: CDR1 MGHRA, CDR2 YSYEKL. CDR3 protein: CASSQERGGGELFF. The CDR3 DNA is TGCGCCAGCAGCCAAGAGAGGGGGGGCGGGGAGCTGTTTTTT.

The rearrangement links TRBV7-8 to TRBJ1-3; weak D call: TRBD1 (6 bases). The CDR3 is 14 amino acids. The V and J ends lost 6 bases and 0 bases respectively, with 9 bases between them. From germline, CDR1 is SGHVS and CDR2 FQNEAQ. The CDR3 sequence: CASRDSLSGNTIYF. The CDR3 DNA follows: TGTGCCAGCAGGGACAGCCTCTCTGGAAACACCATATATTTT.

Only one count was recorded for this clone. V gene TRBV4-2 combines with J gene TRBJ2-1; TRBD2 matches at 14 bases. Unmatched junction bases numbered 6, after V lost 5 bases and J lost 0 bases. CDR1 is LGHNA and CDR2 is YNFKEQ in the germline V gene. This CDR3 comprises 18 residues. The DNA of the CDR3 is TGTGCCAGCAGCGTCGGGACTAGCGGGGGTTTCTCCTACAATGAGCAGTTCTTC. Protein sequence: CASSVGTSGGFSYNEQFF.

In this sample, this clone turned up once. The chain combines TRBV14 with TRBJ2-7; 7 bases align to TRBD1. Germline V CDR1 and CDR2: SGHDN, FVKESK. This CDR3 is built from 14 residues. J lost 4 bases, V lost 0 bases, and 3 bases had no gene match. This chain's CDR3 is CASSQDRGPYEQYF. DNA of the CDR3: TGTGCCAGCAGCCAAGATAGGGGGCCGTACGAGCAGTACTTC.

CDR3: CASRGQGMESTIYF. CDR3 nucleotides: TGTGCCAGCAGGGGACAGGGAATGGAAAGCACCATATATTTT. V usage is TRBV27 and J usage is TRBJ1-3; 9 nucleotides align to TRBD1. From germline, CDR1 is MNHEY and CDR2 SMNVEV (reference sequence). The CDR3 totals 14 residues. Trimming took 6 bases from V and 9 from J; bases not matched to a gene: 9.

The V and J genes are TRBV28 and TRBJ2-3; tentative D call: TRBD2 (7 bases). The CDR3 has 17 amino acids. V was clipped by 5 bases and J by 1 base, with 19 bases between them. Per the germline V gene, CDR1 is MDHEN and CDR2 is SYDVKM. The CDR3: CASSPGGGGDGTDTQYF. CDR3 coding DNA: TGTGCCAGCAGTCCTGGGGGCGGGGGAGATGGCACAGATACGCAGTATTTT.

The chain carries TRBV5-1 and TRBJ2-5, with TRBD2 matching 7 bases. The CDR3 consists of 17 residues. V lost 0 bases, J lost 2 bases, and 10 bases stayed unmatched. Germline V lookup: CDR1 SGHRS, CDR2 YFSETQ. The CDR3 protein is CASSLVGPSGLQETQYF. Here the CDR3 DNA reads TGCGCCAGCAGCTTGGTGGGGCCTAGCGGATTACAAGAGACCCAGTACTTC.

A single count supports this clone. The chain joins TRBV7-8 to TRBJ1-5; 10 nucleotides align to TRBD1. V was pared by 3 bases and J by 2 bases, with 1 base of the junction left unmatched. The CDR3 is 15 amino acids. Germline V CDR1 and CDR2: SGHVS, FQNEAQ. CDR3 in amino acids: CASSLGTGGNQPQHF. DNA of the CDR3: TGTGCCAGCAGCTTGGGGACAGGGGGCAATCAGCCCCAGCATTTT.

The rearrangement joins TRBV18 to TRBJ2-5; D might be TRBD2 (6 bases). Germline V gene data show CDR1 as KGHSH and CDR2 as LQKENI. This CDR3 comprises 10 residues. V was trimmed by 6 bases and J by 9 bases, leaving 8 bases between them. CDR3 in amino acids: CASSGSPQYF. DNA for the CDR3: TGTGCCAGCTCCGGGAGTCCCCAGTACTTC.

This clone was detected a few times. The V and J genes are TRBV6-5 and TRBJ1-2; D might be TRBD1 (5 bases). CDR1 and CDR2 from the germline V gene are MNHEY and SVGAGI. V was cut by 0 bases and J by 5 bases, with 10 bases left in between. CDR3 length equals 14 residues. CDR3 sequence: CASSYSRTSYGYTF. The CDR3 DNA reads as TGTGCCAGCAGTTACTCTCGGACATCTTATGGCTACACCTTC.

The chain combines TRBV15 with TRBJ2-1; D may be TRBD2 (6 bases). Trimming cost V 5 bases and J 6 bases, with 17 bases left between them. CDR3 length equals 15 residues. The germline gives CDR1 LNHNV, CDR2 YYDKDF (reference sequence). The CDR3 here is CATSGGSAGLNEQFF. The DNA of the CDR3 is TGTGCCACCAGCGGAGGGAGCGCGGGGCTCAATGAGCAGTTCTTC.

The chain employs TRBV7-9 and TRBJ1-6; D gene uncertain. This CDR3 has 15 residues. V dropped 0 bases and J dropped 8 bases, with 11 bases sitting between them. From germline, CDR1 is SEHNR and CDR2 FQNEAQ (reference sequence). As DNA, the CDR3 is TGTGCCAGCAGCTTAGCGGCCTTACCAGATTCACCCCTCCACTTT. Protein sequence: CASSLAALPDSPLHF.

The table lists this clone with a count of one. The chain uses TRBV5-1 and TRBJ1-2; TRBD1 matches 10 bases. Germline values: CDR1 SGHRS, CDR2 YFSETQ. The V and J ends lost 4 bases and 0 bases, in that order; junction bases with no gene match: 3. This CDR3 is 15 amino acids long. CDR3 in amino acids: CASSRGQGANYGYTF. CDR3 nucleotides: TGCGCCAGCAGCCGTGGACAGGGGGCTAACTATGGCTACACCTTC.